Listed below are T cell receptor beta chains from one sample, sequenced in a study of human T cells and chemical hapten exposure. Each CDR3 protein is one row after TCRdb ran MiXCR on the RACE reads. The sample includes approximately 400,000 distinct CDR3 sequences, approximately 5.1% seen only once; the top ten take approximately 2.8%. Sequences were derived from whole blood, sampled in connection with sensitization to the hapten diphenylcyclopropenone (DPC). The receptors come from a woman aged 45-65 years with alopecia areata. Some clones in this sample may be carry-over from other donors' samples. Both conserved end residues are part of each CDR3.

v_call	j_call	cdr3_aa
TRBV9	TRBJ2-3	CASSVENRAPTDTQYF
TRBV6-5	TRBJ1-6	CATMDRGRSPLHF
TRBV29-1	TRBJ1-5	CSVGGTQHQPQHF
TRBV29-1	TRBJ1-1	CSAAELLNTEAFF
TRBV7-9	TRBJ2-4	CASSLQGNIQYF
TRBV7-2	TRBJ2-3	CASSLTTSPSSTQYF
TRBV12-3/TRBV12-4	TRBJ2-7	CASSGLGQGAHEQYF
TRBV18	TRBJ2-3	CASSPLAATDTQYF
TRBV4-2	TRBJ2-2	CASSQEASGNTGELFF
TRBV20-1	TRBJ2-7	CSARGDGHSYEQYF
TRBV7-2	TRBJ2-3	CASSLQAGGFTDTQYF
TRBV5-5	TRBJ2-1	CASTTTSGDYNEQFF
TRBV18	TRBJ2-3	CASSPVGTGSTDTQYF
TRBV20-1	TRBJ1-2	CSARAPGQGVYGYTF
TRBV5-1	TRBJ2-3	CASGRDRGRDTQYF
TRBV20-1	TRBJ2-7	CSARGPRGDREIYGDEQYF
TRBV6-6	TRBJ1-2	CASSYSQGAGYGYTF